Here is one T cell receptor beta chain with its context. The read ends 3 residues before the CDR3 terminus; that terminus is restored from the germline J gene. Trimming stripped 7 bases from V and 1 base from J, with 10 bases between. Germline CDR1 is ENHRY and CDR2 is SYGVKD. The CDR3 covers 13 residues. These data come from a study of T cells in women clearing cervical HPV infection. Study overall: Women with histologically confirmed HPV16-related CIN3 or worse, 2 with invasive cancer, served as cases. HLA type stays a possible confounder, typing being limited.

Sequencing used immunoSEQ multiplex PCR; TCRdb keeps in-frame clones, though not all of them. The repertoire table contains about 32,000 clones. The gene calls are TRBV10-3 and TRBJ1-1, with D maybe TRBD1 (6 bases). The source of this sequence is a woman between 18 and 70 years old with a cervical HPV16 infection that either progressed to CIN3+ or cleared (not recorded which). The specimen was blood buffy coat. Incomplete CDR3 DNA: TGTGCCATCACAGGGGCGGCGAACACTGAA. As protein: CAITGAANTE. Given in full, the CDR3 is CAITGAANTEAFF.